This entry features one T cell receptor beta chain sequence. This entry comes from a study of shared clonotypes between healthy human individuals. CD45RO-negative, CCR7-positively selected cells formed the naive CD8 fraction, excluding terminally differentiated effector memory CD45RA+ cells. The donor population consisted of healthy HIV-negative adults with no recent acute infections or vaccinations. The authors distributed each subset's genomic DNA evenly over several immunoSEQ plates. TCRdb's table, derived via immunoSEQ multiplex PCR, lists solely in-frame clones and lacks some. The table records some 2.1 million clones, about 93% of them present only once. The V gene's germline CDR1 is LNHDA and CDR2 SQIVND (reference sequence). The length of the CDR3 is 15 residues. V was cut by 2 bases and J by 0 bases, with 11 bases left in between.

The specimen was naive CD8+ T cells from PBMCs. The TCR comes from a man between 18 and 29 years old in good health. Some clones in this sample may be carry-over from other donors' samples. The V and J genes are TRBV19 and TRBJ2-7; D possibly matches TRBD1 or TRBD2 (5 bases each). The DNA of the CDR3 is TGTGCCAGTAGTATAAAGGGGACGAGCTCCTACGAGCAGTACTTC. It yields the protein CASSIKGTSSYEQYF.